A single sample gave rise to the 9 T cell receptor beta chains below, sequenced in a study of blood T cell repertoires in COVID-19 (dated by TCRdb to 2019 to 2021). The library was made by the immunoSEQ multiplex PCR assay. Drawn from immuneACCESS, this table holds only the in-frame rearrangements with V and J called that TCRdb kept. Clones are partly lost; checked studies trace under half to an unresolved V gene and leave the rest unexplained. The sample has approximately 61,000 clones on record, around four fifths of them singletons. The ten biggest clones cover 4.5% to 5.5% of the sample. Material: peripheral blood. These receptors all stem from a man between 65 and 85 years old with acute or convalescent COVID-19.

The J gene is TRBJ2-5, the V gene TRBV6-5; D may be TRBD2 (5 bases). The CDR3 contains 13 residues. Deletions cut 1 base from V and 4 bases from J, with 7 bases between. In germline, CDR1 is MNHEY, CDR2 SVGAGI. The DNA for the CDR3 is TGTGCCAGCAGTTACTGGGCGGGAGAGACCCAGTACTTC. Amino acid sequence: CASSYWAGETQYF.

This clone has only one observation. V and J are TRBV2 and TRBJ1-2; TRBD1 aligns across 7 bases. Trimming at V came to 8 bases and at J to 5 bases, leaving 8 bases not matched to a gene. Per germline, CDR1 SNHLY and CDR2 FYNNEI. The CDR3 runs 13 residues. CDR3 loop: CASSGTARYGYTF. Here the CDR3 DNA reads TGTGCCAGCTCTGGGACAGCGAGATATGGCTACACCTTC.

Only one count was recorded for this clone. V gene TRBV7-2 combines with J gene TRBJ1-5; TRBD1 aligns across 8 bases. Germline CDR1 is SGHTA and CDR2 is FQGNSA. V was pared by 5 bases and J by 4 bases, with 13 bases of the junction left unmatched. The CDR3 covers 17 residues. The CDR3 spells CASSLYAGQVGNQPQHF. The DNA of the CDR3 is TGTGCCAGCAGCCTCTACGCGGGACAGGTTGGAAATCAGCCCCAGCATTTT.

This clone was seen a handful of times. The chain's CDR3 is CASSSTSTGGVFGEQYF. The CDR3 region has the DNA TGTGCCAGTAGTTCGACTTCCACAGGGGGCGTGTTTGGGGAGCAGTACTTC. The V gene is TRBV19, the J gene TRBJ2-7; 9 bases match TRBD1. Germline V gene sequence: CDR1 LNHDA, CDR2 SQIVND (reference sequence). The J segment lost 7 bases and the V segment lost 5 bases, leaving 18 bases of the junction unmatched. CDR3 size: 17 residues.

CDR3 DNA sequence: TGTGCCAGCAGTCCTGGGTGGGGACAAGGTGGCTACACCTTC. Translation: CASSPGWGQGGYTF. The chain employs TRBV28 and TRBJ1-2; possible D gene TRBD1, 6 bases. V lost 5 bases to trimming and J lost 7 bases, with 17 bases between them. The CDR3 has 14 residues. CDR1 is MDHEN, CDR2 SYDVKM, per germline.

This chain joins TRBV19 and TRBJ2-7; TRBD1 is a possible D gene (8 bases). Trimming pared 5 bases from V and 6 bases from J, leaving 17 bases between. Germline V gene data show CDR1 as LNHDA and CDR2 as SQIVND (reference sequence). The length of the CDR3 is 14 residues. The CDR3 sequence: CASSPRQGRVEQYF. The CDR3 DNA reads TGTGCCAGTAGTCCCCGACAGGGGAGGGTCGAGCAGTACTTC.

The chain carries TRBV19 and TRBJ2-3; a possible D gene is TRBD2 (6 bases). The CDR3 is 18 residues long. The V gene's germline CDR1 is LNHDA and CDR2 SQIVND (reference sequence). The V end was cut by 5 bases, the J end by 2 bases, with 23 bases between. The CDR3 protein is CASSLEGRSLGYTDTQYF. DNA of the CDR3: TGTGCCAGTAGTTTGGAGGGGCGATCATTAGGATACACAGATACGCAGTATTTT.

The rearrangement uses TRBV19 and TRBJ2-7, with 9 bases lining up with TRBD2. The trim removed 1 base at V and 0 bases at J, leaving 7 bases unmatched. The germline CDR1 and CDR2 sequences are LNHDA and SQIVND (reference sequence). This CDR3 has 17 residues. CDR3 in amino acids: CASSIVGAGGHSYEQYF. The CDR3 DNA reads TGTGCCAGTAGTATAGTGGGAGCGGGGGGCCACTCCTACGAGCAGTACTTC.

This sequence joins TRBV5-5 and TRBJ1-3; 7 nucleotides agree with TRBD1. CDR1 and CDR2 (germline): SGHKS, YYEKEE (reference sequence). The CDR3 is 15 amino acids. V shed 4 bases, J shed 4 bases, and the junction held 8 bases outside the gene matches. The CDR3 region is CASSQQQGWGNTIYF. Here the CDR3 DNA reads TGTGCCAGCAGCCAACAACAGGGGTGGGGAAACACCATATATTTT. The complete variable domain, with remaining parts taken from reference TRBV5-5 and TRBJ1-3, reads DAGVTQSPTHLIKTRGQQVTLRCSPISGHKSVSWYQQVLGQGPQFIFQYYEKEERGRGNFPDRFSARQFPNYSSELNVNALLLGDSALYLCASSQQQGWGNTIYFGEGSWLTVV.